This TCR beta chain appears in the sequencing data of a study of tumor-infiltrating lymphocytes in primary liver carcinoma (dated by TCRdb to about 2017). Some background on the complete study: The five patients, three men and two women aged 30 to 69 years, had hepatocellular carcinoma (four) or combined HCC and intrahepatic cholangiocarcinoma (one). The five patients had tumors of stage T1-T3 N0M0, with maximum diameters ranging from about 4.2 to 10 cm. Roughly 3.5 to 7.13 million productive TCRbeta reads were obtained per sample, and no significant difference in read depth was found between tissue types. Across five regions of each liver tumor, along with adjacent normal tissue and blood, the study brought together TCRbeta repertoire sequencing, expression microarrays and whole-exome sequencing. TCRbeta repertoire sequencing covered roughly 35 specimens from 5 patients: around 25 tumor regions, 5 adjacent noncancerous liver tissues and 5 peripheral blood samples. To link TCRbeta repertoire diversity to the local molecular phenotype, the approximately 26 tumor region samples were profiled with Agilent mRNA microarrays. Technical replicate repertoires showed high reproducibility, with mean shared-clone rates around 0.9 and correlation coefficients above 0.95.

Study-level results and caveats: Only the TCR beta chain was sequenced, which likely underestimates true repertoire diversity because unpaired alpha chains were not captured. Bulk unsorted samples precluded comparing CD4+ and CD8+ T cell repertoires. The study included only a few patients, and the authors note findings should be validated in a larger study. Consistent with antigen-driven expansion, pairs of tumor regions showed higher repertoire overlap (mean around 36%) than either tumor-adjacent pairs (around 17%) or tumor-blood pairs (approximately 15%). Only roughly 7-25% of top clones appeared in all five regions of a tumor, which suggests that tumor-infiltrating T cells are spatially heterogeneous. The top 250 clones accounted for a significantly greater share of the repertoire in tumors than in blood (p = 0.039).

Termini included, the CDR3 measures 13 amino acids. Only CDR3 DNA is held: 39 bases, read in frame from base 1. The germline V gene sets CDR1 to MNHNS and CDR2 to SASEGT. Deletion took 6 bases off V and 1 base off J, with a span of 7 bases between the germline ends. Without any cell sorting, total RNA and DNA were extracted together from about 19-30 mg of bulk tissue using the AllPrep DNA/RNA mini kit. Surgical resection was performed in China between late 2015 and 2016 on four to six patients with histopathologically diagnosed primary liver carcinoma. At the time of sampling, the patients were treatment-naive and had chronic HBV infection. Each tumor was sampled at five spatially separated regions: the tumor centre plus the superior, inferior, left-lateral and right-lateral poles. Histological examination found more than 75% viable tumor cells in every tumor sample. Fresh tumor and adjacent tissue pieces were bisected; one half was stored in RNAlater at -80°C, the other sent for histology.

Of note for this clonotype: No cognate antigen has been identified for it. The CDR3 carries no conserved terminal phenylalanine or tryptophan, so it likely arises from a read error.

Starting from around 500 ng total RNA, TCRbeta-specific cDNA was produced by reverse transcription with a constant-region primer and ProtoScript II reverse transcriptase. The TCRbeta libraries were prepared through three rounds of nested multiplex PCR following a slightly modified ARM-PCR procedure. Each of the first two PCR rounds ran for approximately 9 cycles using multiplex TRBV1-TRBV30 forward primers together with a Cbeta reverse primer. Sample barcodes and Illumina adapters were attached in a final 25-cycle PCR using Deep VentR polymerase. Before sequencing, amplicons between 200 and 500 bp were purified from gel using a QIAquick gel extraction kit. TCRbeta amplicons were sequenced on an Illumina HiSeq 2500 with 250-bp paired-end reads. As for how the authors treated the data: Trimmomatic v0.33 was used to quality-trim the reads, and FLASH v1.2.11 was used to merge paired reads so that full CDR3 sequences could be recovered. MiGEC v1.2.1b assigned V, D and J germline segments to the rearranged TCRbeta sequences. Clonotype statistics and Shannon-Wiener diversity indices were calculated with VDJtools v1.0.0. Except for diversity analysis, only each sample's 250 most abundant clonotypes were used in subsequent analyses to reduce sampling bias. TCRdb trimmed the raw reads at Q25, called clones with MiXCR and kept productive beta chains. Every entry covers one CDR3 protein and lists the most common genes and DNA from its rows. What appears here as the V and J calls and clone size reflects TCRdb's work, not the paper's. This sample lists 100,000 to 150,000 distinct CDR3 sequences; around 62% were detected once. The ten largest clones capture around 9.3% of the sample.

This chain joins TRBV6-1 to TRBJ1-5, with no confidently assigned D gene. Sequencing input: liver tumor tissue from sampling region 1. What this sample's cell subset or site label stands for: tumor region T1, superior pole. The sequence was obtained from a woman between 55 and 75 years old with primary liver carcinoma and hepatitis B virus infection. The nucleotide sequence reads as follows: TGTGCCAGCAGGGGGTTGAGCAATCAGCCCCAGCATGTT. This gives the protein CASRGLSNQPQHV.